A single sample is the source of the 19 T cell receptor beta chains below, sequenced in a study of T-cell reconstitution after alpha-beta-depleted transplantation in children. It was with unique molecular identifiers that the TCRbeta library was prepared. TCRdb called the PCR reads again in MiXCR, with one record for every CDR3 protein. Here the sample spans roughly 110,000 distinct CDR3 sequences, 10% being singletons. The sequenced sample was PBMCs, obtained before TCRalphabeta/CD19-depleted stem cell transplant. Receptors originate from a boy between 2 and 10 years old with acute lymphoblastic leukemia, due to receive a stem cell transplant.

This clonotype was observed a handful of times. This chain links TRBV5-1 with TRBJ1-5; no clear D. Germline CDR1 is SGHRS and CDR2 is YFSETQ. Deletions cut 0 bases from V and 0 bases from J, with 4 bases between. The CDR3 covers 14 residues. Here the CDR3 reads CASSLGVSNQPQHF. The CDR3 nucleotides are TGCGCCAGCAGCTTGGGGGTTAGCAATCAGCCCCAGCATTTT.

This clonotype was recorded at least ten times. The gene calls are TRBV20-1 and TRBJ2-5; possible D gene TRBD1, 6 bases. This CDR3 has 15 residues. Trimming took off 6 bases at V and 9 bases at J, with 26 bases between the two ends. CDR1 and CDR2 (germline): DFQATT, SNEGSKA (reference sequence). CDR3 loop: CSALPGGGAVGAQYF. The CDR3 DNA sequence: TGCAGTGCGCTTCCGGGTGGGGGCGCGGTTGGGGCCCAGTACTTC.

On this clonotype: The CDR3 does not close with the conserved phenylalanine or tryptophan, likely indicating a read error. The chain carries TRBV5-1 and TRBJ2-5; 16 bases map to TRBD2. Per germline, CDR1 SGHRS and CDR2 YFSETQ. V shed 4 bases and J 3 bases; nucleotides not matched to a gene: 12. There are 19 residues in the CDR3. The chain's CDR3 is CASSPRWGLAGGPKETQYS. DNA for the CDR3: TGCGCCAGCAGCCCCCGGTGGGGACTAGCGGGAGGGCCGAAAGAGACCCAGTACTCC.

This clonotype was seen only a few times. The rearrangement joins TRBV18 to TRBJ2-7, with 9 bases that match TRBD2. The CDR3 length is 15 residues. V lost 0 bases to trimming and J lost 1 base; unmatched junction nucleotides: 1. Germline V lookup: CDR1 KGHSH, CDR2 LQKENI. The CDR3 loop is CASSPPSGRSYEQYF. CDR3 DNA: TGTGCCAGCTCACCACCTAGCGGGAGATCCTACGAGCAGTACTTC. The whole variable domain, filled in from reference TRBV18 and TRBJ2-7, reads NAGVMQNPRHLVRRRGQEARLRCSPMKGHSHVYWYRQLPEEGLKFMVYLQKENIIDESGMPKERFSAEFPKEGPSILRIQQVVRGDSAAYFCASSPPSGRSYEQYFGPGTRLTVT.

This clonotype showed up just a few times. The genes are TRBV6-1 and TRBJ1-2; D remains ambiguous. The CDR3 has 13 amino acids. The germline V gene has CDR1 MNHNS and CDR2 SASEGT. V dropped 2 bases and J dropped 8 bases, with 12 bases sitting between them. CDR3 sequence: CASSEPTAVGYTF. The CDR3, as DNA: TGTGCCAGCAGTGAACCGACGGCAGTCGGCTACACCTTC.

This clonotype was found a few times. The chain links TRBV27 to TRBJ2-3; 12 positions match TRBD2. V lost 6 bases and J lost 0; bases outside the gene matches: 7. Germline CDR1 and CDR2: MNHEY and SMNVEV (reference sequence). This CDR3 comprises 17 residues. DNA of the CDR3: TGTGCCAGCAGCCGCGGACTAGCGGGGATAAGCACAGATACGCAGTATTTT. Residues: CASSRGLAGISTDTQYF.

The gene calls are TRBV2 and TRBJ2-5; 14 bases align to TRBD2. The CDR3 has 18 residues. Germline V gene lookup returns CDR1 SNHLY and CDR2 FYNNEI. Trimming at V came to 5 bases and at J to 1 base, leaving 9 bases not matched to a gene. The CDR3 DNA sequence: TGTGCCAGCAGTCCGAGACTAGCGGGAGGGAAAACCCAAGAGACCCAGTACTTC. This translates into CASSPRLAGGKTQETQYF.

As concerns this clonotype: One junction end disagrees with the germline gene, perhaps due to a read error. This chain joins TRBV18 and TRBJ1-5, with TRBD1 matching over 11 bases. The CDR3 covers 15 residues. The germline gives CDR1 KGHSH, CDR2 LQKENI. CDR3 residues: CASSLGQGGNQPHHF. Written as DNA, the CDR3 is TGTGCCAGCTCACTGGGACAGGGGGGCAATCAGCCCCACCATTTT.

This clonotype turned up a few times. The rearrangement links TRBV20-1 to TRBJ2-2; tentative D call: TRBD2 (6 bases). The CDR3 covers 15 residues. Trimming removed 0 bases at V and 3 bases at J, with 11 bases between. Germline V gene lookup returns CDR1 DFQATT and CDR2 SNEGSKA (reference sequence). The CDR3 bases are TGCAGTGCTAGAGATCTAGCGATAGACACCGGGGAGCTGTTTTTT. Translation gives CSARDLAIDTGELFF.

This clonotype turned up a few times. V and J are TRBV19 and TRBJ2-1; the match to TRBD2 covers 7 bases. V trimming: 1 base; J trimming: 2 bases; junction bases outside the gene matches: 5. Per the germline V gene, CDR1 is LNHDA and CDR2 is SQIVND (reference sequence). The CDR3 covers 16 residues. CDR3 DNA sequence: TGTGCCAGTAGTATAGTAAAGCGGGGAGCCTACAATGAGCAGTTCTTC. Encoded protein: CASSIVKRGAYNEQFF.

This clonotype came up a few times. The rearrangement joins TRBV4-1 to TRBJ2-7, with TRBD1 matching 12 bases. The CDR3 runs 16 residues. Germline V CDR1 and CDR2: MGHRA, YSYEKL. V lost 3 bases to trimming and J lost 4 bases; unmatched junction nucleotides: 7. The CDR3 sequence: CASSQGTGGSSYEQYF. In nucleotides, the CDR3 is TGCGCCAGCAGCCAGGGGACAGGGGGCAGTTCGTACGAGCAGTACTTC.

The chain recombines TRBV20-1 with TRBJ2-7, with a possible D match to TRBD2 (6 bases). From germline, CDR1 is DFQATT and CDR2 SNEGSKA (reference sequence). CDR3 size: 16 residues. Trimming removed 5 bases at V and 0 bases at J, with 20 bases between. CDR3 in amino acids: CSAPRPGGALSYEQYF. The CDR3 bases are TGCAGTGCTCCGCGTCCAGGCGGGGCCCTCTCCTACGAGCAGTACTTC.

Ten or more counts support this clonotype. DNA of the CDR3: TGTGCCAGCAGCGGCGGCCCGCAAGCGGCAATTGCAGGTTATGAAAAACTGTTTTTT. Encoded protein: CASSGGPQAAIAGYEKLFF. The chain couples TRBV4-2 to TRBJ1-4; D gene ambiguous. Germline CDR1 reads LGHNA; CDR2 reads YNFKEQ. CDR3 length: 19 amino acids. The V gene lost 5 bases and the J gene lost 6 bases, with 28 bases spanning the gap.

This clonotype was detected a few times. The DNA of the CDR3 is TGTGCCACCAGCAGAGCTGGGAACCAAGAGACCCAGTACTTC. Its protein product is CATSRAGNQETQYF. The J gene is TRBJ2-5, the V gene TRBV15; the D is unclear. The CDR3 has 14 residues. CDR1 and CDR2 from the germline V gene are LNHNV and YYDKDF (reference sequence). V lost 1 base and J 0 bases, leaving 6 bases between the germline ends.

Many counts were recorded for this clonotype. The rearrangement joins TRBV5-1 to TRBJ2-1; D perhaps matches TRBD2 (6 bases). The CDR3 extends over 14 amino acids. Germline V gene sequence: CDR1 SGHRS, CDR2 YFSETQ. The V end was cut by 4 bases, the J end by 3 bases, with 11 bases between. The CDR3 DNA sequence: TGCGCCAGCAGCCACGGGACTTACTACAATGAGCAGTTCTTC. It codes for CASSHGTYYNEQFF.

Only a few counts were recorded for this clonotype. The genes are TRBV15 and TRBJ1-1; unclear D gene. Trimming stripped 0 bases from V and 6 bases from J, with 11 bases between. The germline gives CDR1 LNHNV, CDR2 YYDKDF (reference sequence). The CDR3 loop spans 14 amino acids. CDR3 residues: CATSRDRRVSEAFF. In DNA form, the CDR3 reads TGTGCCACCAGCAGAGATCGTAGGGTCTCTGAAGCTTTCTTT. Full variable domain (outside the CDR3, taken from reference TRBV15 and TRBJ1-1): DAMVIQNPRYQVTQFGKPVTLSCSQTLNHNVMYWYQQKSSQAPKLLFHYYDKDFNNEADTPDNFQSRRPNTSFCFLDIRSPGLGDTAMYLCATSRDRRVSEAFFGQGTRLTVV.

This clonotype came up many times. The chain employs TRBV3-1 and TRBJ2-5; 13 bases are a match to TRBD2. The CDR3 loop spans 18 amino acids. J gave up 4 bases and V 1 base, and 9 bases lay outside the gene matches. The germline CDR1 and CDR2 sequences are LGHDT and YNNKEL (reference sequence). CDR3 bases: TGTGCCAGCAGCCAAGGGACTAGCGGGAGCGGTGTAGGAGAGACCCAGTACTTC. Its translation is CASSQGTSGSGVGETQYF.

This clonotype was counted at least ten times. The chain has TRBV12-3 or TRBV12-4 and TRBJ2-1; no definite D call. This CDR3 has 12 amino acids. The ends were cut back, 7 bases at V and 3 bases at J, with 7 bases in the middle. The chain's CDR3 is CASTPLYNEQFF. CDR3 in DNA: TGTGCCAGCACCCCTCTCTACAATGAGCAGTTCTTC.

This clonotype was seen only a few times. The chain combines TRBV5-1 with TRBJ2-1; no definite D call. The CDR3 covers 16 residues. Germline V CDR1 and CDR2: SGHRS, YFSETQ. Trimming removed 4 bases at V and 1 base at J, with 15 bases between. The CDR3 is CASSPVKAVSYNEQFF. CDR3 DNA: TGCGCCAGCAGCCCGGTGAAAGCAGTTTCCTACAATGAGCAGTTCTTC.